These T cell receptor gamma chains were read from a single sample in a study of gamma-delta T cells after stem cell transplantation. TCRdb fed the RT-PCR reads into CATT to redo clone calling. The sample contains over 2,500 gamma-chain clones, roughly 18% of which appear only once. Sequences were obtained from gamma-delta T cells. The receptors originated from a human donor. It is not recorded whose cells these are; they may come from a transplant donor. Both conserved end residues are trimmed from each CDR3.

ATWDVGGSDWIKT	TRGV3	13	TRGJP2
ALWESIGTGLGKKIKV	TRGV9	16	TRGJP
ATWDGRGVKKL	TRGV4	11	TRGJ1/TRGJ2
ATWDSLRIYYKKL	TRGV8	13	TRGJ1/TRGJ2
ATWDGPLYYKKL	TRGV4	12	TRGJ1/TRGJ2
ATWLNYYKKL	TRGV2	10	TRGJ1/TRGJ2
ALWEAPNKKL	TRGV9	10	TRGJ1/TRGJ2
ALWEHIYYKKL	TRGV9	11	TRGJ1/TRGJ2
ATWDIEKL	TRGV4	8	TRGJ1/TRGJ2
ALWEKGRKYKKL	TRGV9	12	TRGJ1/TRGJ2
ATWDANYYKKL	TRGV2	11	TRGJ1/TRGJ2
ATYYKKL	TRGV3	7	TRGJ1/TRGJ2
ATWDRPPHLYRLLIYYKKL	TRGV3	19	TRGJ1/TRGJ2
ATWDRQSGSDWIKT	TRGV8	14	TRGJP2
ATWDGRRSDWIKT	TRGV2	13	TRGJP2
AAWEWLYYKKL	TRGV4	11	TRGJ1/TRGJ2
ATWDKAGWFKI	TRGV8	11	TRGJP1
ATWDGPHYYKKL	TRGV2	12	TRGJ1/TRGJ2